The 22 T cell receptor beta chains presented below share a single source sample, sequenced in a study of cytomegalovirus exposure and HLA in healthy donors. Measured with immunoSEQ multiplex PCR; TCRdb has only the in-frame clones, and not every one. In the table there are about 140,000 clones, 80% to 90% of which are singletons. Sequenced sample: PBMCs. The receptors shown here come from a man between 18 and 35 years old in good health and CMV-seropositive.

There are a few counts of this clone. The chain recombines TRBV5-1 with TRBJ1-2; D is ambiguous. Trimming pared 0 bases from V and 7 bases from J, leaving 4 bases between. In germline, CDR1 is SGHRS, CDR2 YFSETQ. This CDR3 is built from 11 residues. The CDR3 spells CASSLVLGYTF. Written as DNA, the CDR3 is TGCGCCAGCAGCTTGGTTCTTGGCTACACCTTC.

The genes are TRBV19 and TRBJ1-5, with D possibly being TRBD1 (6 bases). Germline loops: CDR1 LNHDA, CDR2 SQIVND (reference sequence). This CDR3 has 17 amino acids. Trimming took 6 bases from V and 6 from J, leaving 24 bases between them. For the CDR3, the DNA is TGTGCCAGTAGGGGTCAGAGCTCGACAGGCCGAGGTCAGCCCCAGCATTTT. The encoded protein is CASRGQSSTGRGQPQHF.

This chain links TRBV6-1 with TRBJ2-5, with D tentatively TRBD1 (6 bases). V lost 10 bases to trimming and J lost 5 bases, with 17 bases between them. The CDR3 is 13 amino acids. Germline V gene data show CDR1 as MNHNS and CDR2 as SASEGT. CDR3 protein: CATTQGRGETQYF. The DNA of the CDR3 is TGTGCCACCACCCAGGGGCGAGGGGAGACCCAGTACTTC.

This clone was seen a few times. The V call is TRBV18, the J call TRBJ2-7, with 7 bases matching TRBD2. With 8 bases clipped from V and 3 bases from J, the junction kept 7 bases outside the gene matches. The length of the CDR3 is 13 residues. Germline V gene lookup returns CDR1 KGHSH and CDR2 LQKENI. The CDR3 region is CASAAGPIYEQYF. The DNA for the CDR3 is TGTGCCAGCGCAGCGGGACCGATCTACGAGCAGTACTTC.

This clone was observed a single time. Written as DNA, the CDR3 is TGCAGCGTGGCAGGGGGCCTGGTAGATACGCAGTATTTT. Protein product: CSVAGGLVDTQYF. This chain joins TRBV29-1 and TRBJ2-3; 8 bases match TRBD1. Germline V gene sequence: CDR1 SQVTM, CDR2 ANQGSEA. The CDR3 is 13 amino acids. Germline trimming cut 6 bases from V and 5 bases from J; bases unmatched to any gene: 7.

This clone was observed a few times. This chain uses TRBV2 with TRBJ1-1; perhaps TRBD1 as D (5 bases). Germline lookup yields CDR1 SNHLY and CDR2 FYNNEI. The length of the CDR3 is 12 residues. V lost 5 bases, J lost 1 base, and 5 bases lay in between. CDR3 nucleotide sequence: TGTGCCAGCAGTCAGGGGAACACTGAAGCTTTCTTT. The encoded protein is CASSQGNTEAFF.

V usage is TRBV5-1 and J usage is TRBJ1-2; D uncertain. CDR1 and CDR2 from the germline V gene are SGHRS and YFSETQ. This CDR3 region has 12 residues. Trimming took 0 bases from V and 8 from J, leaving 8 bases between them. In nucleotides, the CDR3 is TGCGCCAGCAGCTTGGGGCCCCGAGGCTACACCTTC. It is translated as CASSLGPRGYTF.

V and J are TRBV6-5 and TRBJ1-2; 8 bases match TRBD1. The junction had 6 bases not matched to a gene; V was cut back by 6 bases and J by 6 bases. This CDR3 comprises 13 residues. Germline V gene data show CDR1 as MNHEY and CDR2 as SVGAGI. The CDR3 nucleotides are TGTGCCAGCAGCCCGACAGGGGTCGATGGCTACACCTTC. Translated: CASSPTGVDGYTF.

This clone occurred a few times. V and J are TRBV6-1 and TRBJ1-2, with D possibly matching TRBD1 (6 bases). This CDR3 region has 12 residues. Germline V gene sequence: CDR1 MNHNS, CDR2 SASEGT. Trimming left V 4 bases short and J 4 bases short, with 7 bases between. The CDR3 DNA follows: TGTGCCAGCAGTGGGACAGTCTATGGCTACACCTTC. Its translation is CASSGTVYGYTF.

The rearrangement links TRBV4-2 to TRBJ1-5; D remains ambiguous. V dropped 2 bases and J dropped 4 bases, with 6 bases sitting between them. The CDR3 has 13 amino acids. CDR1 LGHNA and CDR2 YNFKEQ come from the germline V gene. The CDR3 loop is CASSQQVNQPQHF. For the CDR3, the DNA is TGTGCCAGCAGCCAACAGGTTAATCAGCCCCAGCATTTT.

V and J are TRBV13 and TRBJ2-3; 10 bases are shared with TRBD1. CDR3 length equals 17 residues. Germline V gene data show CDR1 as PRHDT and CDR2 as FYEKMQ (reference sequence). V lost 5 bases and J lost 3; bases outside the gene matches: 11. As DNA, the CDR3 is TGTGCCAGCAGCCGACAGGGGGCGAATCCACTTACAGATACGCAGTATTTT. Translated: CASSRQGANPLTDTQYF. The variable domain in full, with the rest retrieved from reference TRBV13 and TRBJ2-3, is AAGVIQSPRHLIKEKRETATLKCYPIPRHDTVYWYQQGPGQDPQFLISFYEKMQSDKGSIPDRFSAQQFSDYHSELNMSSLELGDSALYFCASSRQGANPLTDTQYFGPGTRLTVL.

The chain uses TRBV27 and TRBJ1-1; D call uncertain. With 5 bases removed from V and 7 bases from J, the gap between germline ends came to 14 bases. CDR3 length equals 13 residues. Germline CDR1 reads MNHEY; CDR2 reads SMNVEV (reference sequence). CDR3 DNA sequence: TGTGCCAGCAGTCCTCCAAGCGGGAATGAAGCTTTCTTT. Protein product: CASSPPSGNEAFF.

V and J are TRBV7-9 and TRBJ1-4; a weak D match, TRBD1 (5 bases). Germline loops: CDR1 SEHNR, CDR2 FQNEAQ (reference sequence). CDR3 length equals 15 residues. Trimming cost V 5 bases and J 1 base, with 11 bases left between them. Here the CDR3 reads CASSQGVGTNEKLFF. Here the CDR3 DNA reads TGTGCCAGCAGCCAGGGTGTCGGAACTAATGAAAAACTGTTTTTT.

There are a few counts of this clone. The chain has TRBV4-1 and TRBJ1-3, with D possibly matching TRBD1 (5 bases). CDR1 and CDR2 from the germline V gene are MGHRA and YSYEKL. The CDR3 is 17 amino acids. Trimming cost V 4 bases and J 0 bases, with 16 bases left between them. The CDR3 nucleotides are TGCGCCAGCAGCCGCGGGGGTAACTCTAACTCTGGAAACACCATATATTTT. Its protein product is CASSRGGNSNSGNTIYF.

V usage is TRBV9 and J usage is TRBJ1-4, with D tentatively TRBD1 (5 bases). Germline V CDR1 and CDR2: SGDLS, YYNGEE. The V gene lost 0 bases and the J gene lost 7 bases, with 16 bases spanning the gap. This CDR3 region has 16 residues. In DNA form, the CDR3 reads TGTGCCAGCAGCGTAGGGGCTGGCGGGGCCGGTGAAAAACTGTTTTTT. The encoded protein is CASSVGAGGAGEKLFF.

For the CDR3, the DNA is TGTGCCAGCAGTTCGGACGGACTCTCAACGCAGTATTTT. The encoded protein is CASSSDGLSTQYF. The chain couples TRBV6-5 to TRBJ2-3; D might be TRBD2 (5 bases). Germline loops: CDR1 MNHEY, CDR2 SVGAGI. This CDR3 comprises 13 residues. Trimming removed 4 bases at V and 9 bases at J, with 14 bases between.

The gene calls are TRBV6-1 and TRBJ2-7; D might be TRBD2 (7 bases). The CDR3 contains 15 residues. V was pared by 8 bases and J by 4 bases, with 21 bases between. Per germline, CDR1 MNHNS and CDR2 SASEGT. CDR3 residues: CASPGEQGLLYEQYF. CDR3 DNA sequence: TGTGCCAGCCCGGGCGAACAGGGACTATTATACGAGCAGTACTTC.

To note about this clone: Germline is not matched at one junction end, which may reflect a read error. The rearrangement links TRBV28 to TRBJ2-1; a possible D gene is TRBD1 (6 bases). This CDR3 region has 12 residues. Germline CDR1 MDHEN, CDR2 SYDVKM. The CDR3 region has the DNA TGTGCCAGCAGCCCCCTAGGACAGTTTGAAGTCTTC. Its protein product is CASSPLGQFEVF.

The chain joins TRBV27 to TRBJ2-2; no firm D call. V was clipped by 6 bases and J by 3 bases, with 14 bases between them. The CDR3 consists of 15 residues. Germline V gene data show CDR1 as MNHEY and CDR2 as SMNVEV (reference sequence). The CDR3 spells CASRSLSSDTGELFF. Written as DNA, the CDR3 is TGTGCCAGCAGATCCCTGTCCAGTGACACCGGGGAGCTGTTTTTT.

J is TRBJ2-7 and V is TRBV11-2, with 7 bases that match TRBD2. J lost 1 base, V lost 1 base, and 4 bases had no gene match. The CDR3 covers 15 residues. Germline CDR1 is SGHAT and CDR2 is FQNNGV. The CDR3 region is CASSLGGGLSYEQYF. The DNA of the CDR3 is TGTGCCAGCAGCTTAGGCGGGGGACTTTCCTACGAGCAGTACTTC. The full variable domain, in which reference TRBV11-2 and TRBJ2-7 provide the parts outside the CDR3, is EAGVAQSPRYKIIEKRQSVAFWCNPISGHATLYWYQQILGQGPKLLIQFQNNGVVDDSQLPKDRFSAERLKGVDSTLKIQPAKLEDSAVYLCASSLGGGLSYEQYFGPGTRLTVT.

This clone was recorded only once. V usage is TRBV5-1 and J usage is TRBJ2-1; D perhaps matches TRBD2 (5 bases). The V end was cut by 5 bases, the J end by 5 bases, with 14 bases between. Germline V gene sequence: CDR1 SGHRS, CDR2 YFSETQ. The CDR3 sequence is 14 residues long. Written as DNA, the CDR3 is TGCGCCAGCAGTTCTGAGCGGACCCACAATGAGCAGTTCTTC. It yields the protein CASSSERTHNEQFF.

The V call is TRBV7-9, the J call TRBJ2-7, with 7 bases lining up with TRBD2. Germline-derived CDR1 and CDR2 are SEHNR and FQNEAQ (reference sequence). The junction had 6 bases not matched to a gene; V was cut back by 5 bases and J by 2 bases. CDR3 length: 14 residues. As DNA, the CDR3 is TGTGCCAGCAGCCCAAATGCGGGAGCCTACGAGCAGTACTTC. It is translated as CASSPNAGAYEQYF.